Below, one T cell receptor beta chain is given with its context. This clone was recorded once. Its specific antigen is unknown. Per-base quality was not reported, and no clone a single base away is much larger than it. The immunoSEQ assay at survey resolution was applied to genomic DNA for sequencing of TCRbeta rearrangements. Processing in the source paper ran as follows. In the TCR sequencing data, the smallest productive clonotype frequency that could be detected was 2.59 x 10-5. Only productive TCRbeta rearrangements, meaning sequences that were complete and in-frame, were kept for the analyses. The clonality of each sample was calculated as Simpson clonality in the immunoSEQ Analyzer version 3.0. Clones were grouped by frequency into very rare, small, medium, large (1-20%) or hyperexpanded (>20%) categories. Generation probabilities were estimated with OLGA 1.2.3, V-gene circos plots were made with VDJtools, specificities were looked up in VDJdb, and CDR3 motifs were identified with GLIPH. TCRdb re-hosts the immuneACCESS table, in-frame sequences only. Its copies lack some clones; in the studies checked, an unresolved V gene accounts for under half of them, and the cause for the rest is not known. From that table come the V and J calls and clone size; the DNA was used to work out D and trimming. Present in this sample are some 20,000 clones, around 81% of which were seen just once. The ten largest make up roughly 0.4% of the sample.

The data belong to a study of STAT5B mutations in CD4+ large granular lymphocyte leukemia (dated by TCRdb to between 2021 and 2024). In terms of the full investigation: Among healthy controls, the CDR3 'QG' motif was associated with a particular HLA allele. The study compared the TCRbeta repertoires of patients with CD4+ T-cell large granular lymphocyte leukemia against the TCRbeta repertoires of healthy blood donors. Flow cytometry on FACSCanto II or FACSVerse confirmed that purified fractions exceeded 95% purity among lymphocytes.

The healthy controls were over 30 blood donors, and the buffy coats of these donors were supplied by the Finnish Red Cross blood service. All TCR-sequenced material derived from peripheral blood: patient blood samples and healthy donor buffy coats. Ficoll-Hypaque gradient centrifugation was used to isolate peripheral blood mononuclear cells. CD4+ cells were magnetically purified from the buffy coats of healthy controls. The Gentra Puregene Cell and Tissue kit was used to extract genomic DNA, and a Qubit 2.0 fluorometer was used to measure the amount of genomic DNA. What the work shows at the level of the full study, not this receptor alone: Greater clonality appeared to be present in CD4-sorted patient repertoires than in healthy CD4+ repertoires, and the difference was retained after the putative leukemic clones were removed. Data were not HLA-matched; higher clonality in CD4+ versus CD8+ T-LGLL could reflect the relatively small sample size. Main leukemic clonotypes were private to each patient, although under 30% appeared at low frequency in other patients' non-leukemic repertoires. TRBV06-family usage was enriched among the top patient clones (8/27) compared with healthy controls (2/35).

The CDR3 holds 17 amino acids from the cysteine to the phenylalanine. Solely the CDR3 DNA is kept, with 51 bases framed from the first base. The CDR1 and CDR2 encoded by the germline V gene are SGHVS and FQNEAQ. Cut back by 0 bases and 0 bases, the V and J ends lie 9 bases apart. This sequence was found in a human donor in good health. The V and J segments used are TRBV7-8 and TRBJ2-6; the D call could be TRBD1 or TRBD2, with each sharing 5 bases. Sequenced material: CD4+ T cells from blood buffy coats. The CDR3 sequence is CASSLATGGSGANVLTF. The nucleotide sequence is given as TGTGCCAGCAGCTTAGCAACTGGGGGCTCTGGGGCCAACGTCCTGACTTTC.